One sample yielded the 31 T cell receptor beta chains listed below, sequenced in a study of CD8 T cells in Susac syndrome. The authors reverse transcribed 0.5 to 1 ug RNA with random hexamers. Each CDR3 protein gets one entry after TCRdb re-called the immunoSEQ multiplex PCR reads with MiXCR. The sample gives hundreds of thousands of distinct CDR3 sequences, just under 95% of which show up once; 0.055% to 0.075% is in the top ten. Sequences were obtained from CD4+ T cells from PBMCs. Receptors originate from a human donor with multiple sclerosis.

The gene calls are TRBV29-1 and TRBJ1-1; D remains unclear. The CDR3 is 13 residues long. Germline values: CDR1 SQVTM, CDR2 ANQGSEA. The V end lost 7 bases, the J end lost 3 bases, and 15 bases lay between the germline ends. CDR3 nucleotides: TGCAGCGCACAGCCCTCGAGGGACACTGAAGCTTTCTTT. Translated, it gives CSAQPSRDTEAFF.

The CDR3, as DNA: TGTGCCAGTAGTATAGTACCTCTTTCGGGGTATAGCAATCAGCCCCAGCATTTT. Its protein is CASSIVPLSGYSNQPQHF. The J gene is TRBJ1-5, the V gene TRBV19; the D is unclear. The V gene's germline CDR1 is LNHDA and CDR2 SQIVND (reference sequence). The V end was cut by 1 base, the J end by 0 bases, with 16 bases between. CDR3 size: 18 residues.

V is TRBV2 and J is TRBJ2-1; D is possibly TRBD1 or TRBD2 (5 bases each). The V end lost 6 bases, the J end lost 5 bases, and 8 bases lay between the germline ends. Germline CDR1 is SNHLY and CDR2 is FYNNEI. The CDR3 is 12 residues long. The CDR3 spells CASRGPDNEQFF. In nucleotides, the CDR3 is TGTGCCAGCAGGGGACCTGACAATGAGCAGTTCTTC.

V gene TRBV28 combines with J gene TRBJ1-5; 9 bases align to TRBD1. The CDR3 consists of 16 residues. Unmatched junction bases numbered 8, after V lost 6 bases and J lost 2 bases. Germline lookup yields CDR1 MDHEN and CDR2 SYDVKM. The chain's CDR3 is CASSDRGMGGNQPQHF. Written as DNA, the CDR3 is TGTGCCAGCAGCGACAGGGGGATGGGGGGCAATCAGCCCCAGCATTTT.

The gene calls are TRBV24-1 and TRBJ2-1; 7 bases map to TRBD2. Germline V gene lookup returns CDR1 KGHDR and CDR2 SFDVKD. This CDR3 has 15 amino acids. V shed 4 bases, J shed 8 bases, and the junction held 10 bases outside the gene matches. Here the CDR3 reads CATSDPRTSFDEQFF. In DNA, the CDR3 is TGTGCCACCAGTGACCCCCGGACTAGTTTCGATGAGCAGTTCTTC.

V gene TRBV20-1 combines with J gene TRBJ1-4; 7 bases are shared with TRBD1. The CDR3 is 15 residues long. CDR1 is DFQATT and CDR2 is SNEGSKA in the germline V gene (reference sequence). V lost 6 bases to trimming and J lost 4 bases; unmatched junction nucleotides: 11. The CDR3 nucleotides are TGCAGTGCCTCCAGCCCCGGGACAGATAATGAAAAACTGTTTTTT. This sequence encodes CSASSPGTDNEKLFF.

The CDR3 here is CASSEAPGTTLSGANVLTF. CDR3 bases: TGTGCCAGCAGTGAAGCGCCAGGGACTACCCTCTCTGGGGCCAACGTCCTGACTTTC. The chain recombines TRBV6-1 with TRBJ2-6; TRBD2 aligns across 7 bases. V gave up 0 bases and J gave up 0 bases; unmatched junction bases: 8. This CDR3 has 19 residues. Germline values: CDR1 MNHNS, CDR2 SASEGT.

The genes are TRBV5-1 and TRBJ2-3, with 14 bases fitting TRBD2. V dropped 3 bases and J dropped 2; count of bases not matched to a gene: 11. The CDR3 contains 19 residues. The germline CDR1 and CDR2 sequences are SGHRS and YFSETQ. CDR3 nucleotides: TGCGCCAGCAGCTCCGGACTAGCGGGGGGTCGACCTAACACAGATACGCAGTATTTT. Translated, it gives CASSSGLAGGRPNTDTQYF.

This rearrangement joins TRBV3-1 to TRBJ1-2; 8 nucleotides line up with TRBD1. Per germline, CDR1 LGHDT and CDR2 YNNKEL (reference sequence). This CDR3 spans 13 amino acids. Germline trimming cut 6 bases from V and 8 bases from J; bases unmatched to any gene: 8. CDR3 in amino acids: CASRSDRAGGYTF. CDR3 DNA: TGTGCCAGCAGGTCGGACAGGGCAGGGGGCTACACCTTC.

The chain uses TRBV10-3 and TRBJ2-3, with a possible D match to TRBD2 (5 bases). The CDR3 consists of 13 residues. Trimming removed 10 bases at V and 2 bases at J, with 13 bases between. Germline V gene data show CDR1 as ENHRY and CDR2 as SYGVKD. CDR3: CATKGGLTDTQYF. The CDR3 nucleotides are TGTGCCACCAAGGGCGGGCTCACAGATACGCAGTATTTT.

The chain uses TRBV19 and TRBJ1-2; TRBD1 matches at 7 bases. The CDR3 sequence is 15 residues long. The V and J ends lost 5 bases and 6 bases, in that order; junction bases with no gene match: 12. CDR1 is LNHDA, CDR2 SQIVND, per germline (reference sequence). The CDR3 DNA follows: TGTGCCAGTAGTGTGCAAGGGACAGTTACCCATGGCTACACCTTC. Protein sequence: CASSVQGTVTHGYTF.

V is TRBV12-3 or TRBV12-4 and J is TRBJ2-1; TRBD1 aligns across 8 bases. This CDR3 is built from 15 residues. The V and J ends lost 3 bases and 3 bases, in that order; junction bases with no gene match: 4. The CDR3: CASSLTGANYNEQFF. In nucleotides, the CDR3 is TGTGCCAGCAGTTTGACAGGGGCCAACTACAATGAGCAGTTCTTC.

The chain carries TRBV7-9 and TRBJ1-2; possibly TRBD1 for D (5 bases). There are 12 residues in the CDR3. The V end lost 5 bases, the J end lost 4 bases, and 8 bases lay between the germline ends. CDR1 and CDR2 (germline): SEHNR, FQNEAQ (reference sequence). The CDR3 DNA reads TGTGCCAGCAGCATTGACAGCTATGGCTACACCTTC. Amino acid sequence: CASSIDSYGYTF.

The chain joins TRBV7-8 to TRBJ1-6, with 7 bases fitting TRBD1. Germline trimming cut 6 bases from V and 7 bases from J; bases unmatched to any gene: 9. Germline lookup yields CDR1 SGHVS and CDR2 FQNEAQ. The CDR3 is 15 residues long. CDR3: CASRITGVGNSPLHF. The CDR3 DNA is TGTGCCAGCAGGATAACAGGGGTGGGAAATTCACCCCTCCACTTT.

The rearrangement links TRBV6-5 to TRBJ1-4; D perhaps matches TRBD1 (6 bases). This CDR3 contains 14 residues. The germline gives CDR1 MNHEY, CDR2 SVGAGI. Trimming shortened V by 7 bases and J by 8 bases, and 17 bases separated the two germline ends. In DNA, the CDR3 is TGTGCCAGCACAATACAGGGATCGAGGGAAAAACTGTTTTTT. Residues: CASTIQGSREKLFF.

CDR3 residues: CASPPRTGRGAANTEAFF. CDR3 DNA: TGTGCCAGCCCTCCACGGACAGGGAGGGGGGCAGCGAACACTGAAGCTTTCTTT. The V call is TRBV7-2, the J call TRBJ1-1; 8 bases are a match to TRBD1. CDR1 and CDR2 from the germline V gene are SGHTA and FQGNSA. Unmatched junction bases numbered 18, after V lost 8 bases and J lost 1 base. The CDR3 extends over 18 amino acids.

The gene calls are TRBV27 and TRBJ1-3, with a tentative D call TRBD1 (5 bases). V lost 2 bases to trimming and J lost 7 bases, with 12 bases between them. The CDR3 contains 14 residues. Germline V gene sequence: CDR1 MNHEY, CDR2 SMNVEV (reference sequence). CDR3: CASSLRGSGNTIYF. The CDR3 DNA follows: TGTGCCAGCAGTTTACGGGGGTCGGGTAACACCATATATTTT.

The chain combines TRBV7-2 with TRBJ1-3; D perhaps matches TRBD1 (6 bases). The CDR3 runs 16 residues. The V end lost 4 bases, the J end lost 0 bases, and 13 bases lay between the germline ends. Germline lookup yields CDR1 SGHTA and CDR2 FQGNSA. In DNA, the CDR3 is TGTGCCAGCAGCTCCCAGGGACAAAGCTCTGGAAACACCATATATTTT. It is translated as CASSSQGQSSGNTIYF.

This rearrangement joins TRBV10-3 to TRBJ1-1; 7 bases fit TRBD1. The junction had 8 bases not matched to a gene; V was cut back by 3 bases and J by 7 bases. The CDR3 has 14 amino acids. Germline V CDR1 and CDR2: ENHRY, SYGVKD. CDR3 sequence reads: CAISDKGQGDEAFF. The CDR3 region has the DNA TGTGCCATCAGTGATAAGGGGCAGGGGGATGAAGCTTTCTTT.

This sequence joins TRBV7-6 and TRBJ2-5; D is perhaps TRBD1 or TRBD2 (5 bases each). Trimming cost V 3 bases and J 2 bases, with 16 bases left between them. The CDR3 sequence is 16 residues long. From germline, CDR1 is SGHVS and CDR2 FNYEAQ. CDR3 DNA: TGTGCCAGCAGCTTCTTGATCCGGGACGGACAAGAGACCCAGTACTTC. This encodes CASSFLIRDGQETQYF.

The CDR3 region is CASSFHGPGTDTQYF. CDR3 nucleotides: TGTGCCAGCAGTTTTCATGGTCCGGGCACAGATACGCAGTATTTT. This chain connects TRBV12-3 or TRBV12-4 to TRBJ2-3; D is ambiguous. The V and J ends lost 3 bases and 1 base respectively, with 11 bases between them. The CDR3 contains 15 residues.

The V call is TRBV14, the J call TRBJ2-1; D remains ambiguous. Trimming removed 4 bases from V and 0 bases from J, with 13 bases in between. Germline V lookup: CDR1 SGHDN, CDR2 FVKESK. This CDR3 is 16 amino acids long. CDR3: CASSREDPGSYNEQFF. The CDR3 coding sequence is TGTGCCAGCAGCCGTGAGGACCCGGGCTCCTACAATGAGCAGTTCTTC.

The chain recombines TRBV18 with TRBJ1-2, with 7 bases identical to TRBD1. With 4 bases clipped from V and 3 bases from J, the junction kept 2 bases outside the gene matches. Germline V gene data show CDR1 as KGHSH and CDR2 as LQKENI. The CDR3 loop spans 13 amino acids. CDR3 sequence reads: CASSQTGDYGYTF. DNA for the CDR3: TGTGCCAGCTCACAAACAGGGGACTATGGCTACACCTTC.

The chain is built from TRBV19 and TRBJ2-5; D is perhaps TRBD1 (6 bases). Germline CDR1 and CDR2: LNHDA and SQIVND (reference sequence). Trimming shortened V by 2 bases and J by 7 bases, and 11 bases separated the two germline ends. The CDR3 extends over 13 amino acids. CDR3 sequence reads: CASSIQQGATQYF. In nucleotides, the CDR3 is TGTGCCAGTAGTATACAACAGGGAGCGACCCAGTACTTC.

The V call is TRBV27, the J call TRBJ1-2, with D perhaps TRBD1 (5 bases). Germline CDR1 reads MNHEY; CDR2 reads SMNVEV (reference sequence). Trimming pared 6 bases from V and 8 bases from J, leaving 16 bases between. There are 13 residues in the CDR3. As DNA, the CDR3 is TGTGCCAGCAGAGACCAGGGTCCTGGCGGCTACACCTTC. This gives the protein CASRDQGPGGYTF.

This clonotype has only a few counts. The genes are TRBV5-1 and TRBJ2-7, with 9 bases aligning to TRBD2. V shed 4 bases, J shed 2 bases, and the junction held 4 bases outside the gene matches. Germline V gene lookup returns CDR1 SGHRS and CDR2 YFSETQ. CDR3 size: 14 residues. The CDR3 loop is CASSRGLAAYEQYF. The CDR3 DNA sequence: TGCGCCAGCAGCAGGGGACTAGCCGCCTACGAGCAGTACTTC.

V gene TRBV5-1 combines with J gene TRBJ2-5; either TRBD1 or TRBD2 may fit D (6 bases each). Trimming stripped 0 bases from V and 5 bases from J, with 20 bases between. Per the germline V gene, CDR1 is SGHRS and CDR2 is YFSETQ. The CDR3 consists of 17 residues. CDR3 region: CASSLGGYGGRMETQYF. The CDR3 coding sequence is TGCGCCAGCAGCTTGGGAGGATATGGGGGGCGCATGGAGACCCAGTACTTC.

This clonotype was recorded once. The chain employs TRBV5-6 and TRBJ2-4; D perhaps matches TRBD1 (7 bases). CDR1 is SGHDT and CDR2 is YYEEEE in the germline V gene. This CDR3 has 14 residues. V was clipped by 1 base and J by 7 bases, with 12 bases between them. The CDR3 region is CASSLRAGGNIQYF. CDR3 bases: TGTGCCAGCAGCTTGAGGGCAGGGGGGAACATTCAGTACTTC.

This clonotype was detected only once. The chain has TRBV5-4 and TRBJ1-1; no definite D call. The CDR3 runs 13 residues. Between the trimmed V and J ends, which lost 8 bases and 1 base, there was a span of 12 bases. In germline, CDR1 is SGHNT, CDR2 YYREEE (reference sequence). DNA of the CDR3: TGTGCCAGTACCCCTGGGAAGAACACTGAAGCTTTCTTT. The encoded protein is CASTPGKNTEAFF.

This chain connects TRBV5-1 to TRBJ1-2; maybe TRBD1 (5 bases). V was shortened by 1 base and J by 3 bases, with 13 bases between the two germline ends. The CDR3 spans 15 residues. The germline V gene has CDR1 SGHRS and CDR2 YFSETQ. CDR3 sequence (DNA): TGCGCCAGCAGCTTGAATGCAGGGCGGGACTATGGCTACACCTTC. It yields the protein CASSLNAGRDYGYTF. The full variable domain, its missing parts supplied by reference TRBV5-1 and TRBJ1-2, is KAGVTQTPRYLIKTRGQQVTLSCSPISGHRSVSWYQQTPGQGLQFLFEYFSETQRNKGNFPGRFSGRQFSNSRSEMNVSTLELGDSALYLCASSLNAGRDYGYTFGSGTRLTVV.

The V gene is TRBV5-1, the J gene TRBJ1-2; the match to TRBD1 covers 7 bases. Germline CDR1 and CDR2: SGHRS and YFSETQ. V shed 3 bases, J shed 4 bases, and the junction held 6 bases outside the gene matches. This CDR3 has 14 residues. Written as DNA, the CDR3 is TGCGCCAGCAGCTGGGGACAGACCTCCTATGGCTACACCTTC. Protein sequence: CASSWGQTSYGYTF.